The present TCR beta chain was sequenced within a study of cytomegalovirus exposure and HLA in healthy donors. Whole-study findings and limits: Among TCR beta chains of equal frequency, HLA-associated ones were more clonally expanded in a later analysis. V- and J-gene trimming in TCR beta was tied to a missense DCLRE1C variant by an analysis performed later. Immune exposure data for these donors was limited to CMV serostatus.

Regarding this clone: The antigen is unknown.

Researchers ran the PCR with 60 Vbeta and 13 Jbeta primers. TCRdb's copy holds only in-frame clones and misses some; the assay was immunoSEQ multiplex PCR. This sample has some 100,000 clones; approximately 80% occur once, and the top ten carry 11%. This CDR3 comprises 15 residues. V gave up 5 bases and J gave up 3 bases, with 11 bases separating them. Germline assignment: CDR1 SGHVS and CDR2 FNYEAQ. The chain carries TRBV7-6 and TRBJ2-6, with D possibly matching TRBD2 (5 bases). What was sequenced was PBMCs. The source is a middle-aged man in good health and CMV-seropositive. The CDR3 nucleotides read TGTGCCAGCAGCACCACTAGAGGTGGGGCCAACGTCCTGACTTTC. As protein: CASSTTRGGANVLTF.